These 16 T cell receptor beta chains were all obtained from the same sample, sequenced in a study of blood T cell repertoires in COVID-19. Measured with immunoSEQ multiplex PCR; TCRdb has only the in-frame clones, and not every one. This sample has more than 85,000 clones, with approximately 85% found just once. The specimen sequenced was peripheral blood. All receptors come from a human donor in a cohort sampled during active COVID-19.

The CDR3, as DNA: TGTGCCAGCAGCTTTTCGGGACTAACTAATGAAAAACTGTTTTTT. Translating gives CASSFSGLTNEKLFF. The V gene is TRBV5-5, the J gene TRBJ1-4; the D gene is possibly TRBD1 (5 bases). This CDR3 comprises 15 residues. CDR1 is SGHKS and CDR2 is YYEKEE in the germline V gene (reference sequence). Trimming removed 2 bases from V and 1 base from J, with 9 bases in between.

The chain has TRBV7-2 and TRBJ2-3; 7 positions agree with TRBD1. CDR1 and CDR2 (germline): SGHTA, FQGNSA. There are 16 residues in the CDR3. V shed 6 bases and J 2 bases; nucleotides not matched to a gene: 11. The CDR3, as DNA: TGTGCCAGCAGACGTGGGACAGCGGAACTCACAGATACGCAGTATTTT. It translates to CASRRGTAELTDTQYF.

A single count supports this clone. The chain joins TRBV7-3 to TRBJ2-7; D is possibly TRBD1 (6 bases). Germline V CDR1 and CDR2: SGHTA, FQGTGA. The CDR3 has 15 amino acids. The ends were cut back, 2 bases at V and 6 bases at J, with 17 bases in the middle. Written as DNA, the CDR3 is TGTGCCAGCAGCTTATCGACAGGTGGTCAGTCCGAGCAGTACTTC. Translating it yields CASSLSTGGQSEQYF. The variable domain in full, completed from reference TRBV7-3 and TRBJ2-7, reads GAGVSQTPSNKVTEKGKYVELRCDPISGHTALYWYRQSLGQGPEFLIYFQGTGAADDSGLPNDRFFAVRPEGSVSTLKIQRTERGDSAVYLCASSLSTGGQSEQYFGPGTRLTVT.

The J gene is TRBJ1-3, the V gene TRBV7-2, with TRBD1 matching 8 bases. V lost 6 bases and J lost 2; bases outside the gene matches: 3. The germline V gene encodes CDR1 SGHTA and CDR2 FQGNSA. The CDR3 is 14 residues long. The chain's CDR3 is CASRETGAGNTIYF. The CDR3 nucleotides are TGTGCCAGCAGAGAGACAGGGGCTGGAAACACCATATATTTT.

The V gene is TRBV19, the J gene TRBJ1-1; D gene uncertain. The ends were cut back, 6 bases at V and 7 bases at J, with 24 bases in the middle. Germline V gives CDR1 LNHDA, CDR2 SQIVND (reference sequence). The CDR3 totals 16 residues. The CDR3 DNA is TGTGCCAGTAGCCGGGGATGGGGTCAGCTCCTTCTTGAAGCTTTCTTT. It specifies CASSRGWGQLLLEAFF. Based on the CDR3 plus reference TRBV19 and TRBJ1-1, the full variable domain is DGGITQSPKYLFRKEGQNVTLSCEQNLNHDAMYWYRQDPGQGLRLIYYSQIVNDFQKGDIAEGYSVSREKKESFPLTVTSAQKNPTAFYLCASSRGWGQLLLEAFFGQGTRLTVV.

V and J are TRBV7-9 and TRBJ1-4, with 11 bases fitting TRBD1. This CDR3 has 16 amino acids. Trimming took 4 bases from V and 6 from J; bases not matched to a gene: 7. Per the germline V gene, CDR1 is SEHNR and CDR2 is FQNEAQ (reference sequence). The CDR3 reads CASSYGTGQGDEKLFF. The CDR3 bases are TGTGCCAGCAGCTATGGGACGGGACAGGGGGATGAAAAACTGTTTTTT.

The chain combines TRBV4-3 with TRBJ2-7, with TRBD1 matching 8 bases. Germline V lookup: CDR1 LGHNA, CDR2 YSLEER. Trimming removed 4 bases from V and 1 base from J; junction bases left unmatched: 3. This CDR3 is 14 amino acids long. The CDR3 DNA reads TGCGCCAGCAGCCTGGGACAGGCATCCTACGAGCAGTACTTC. It codes for CASSLGQASYEQYF.

This clone showed up just a few times. The chain uses TRBV7-3 and TRBJ2-7; 7 bases are a match to TRBD1. The CDR3 extends over 17 amino acids. V shed 4 bases and J 5 bases; nucleotides not matched to a gene: 17. Looked up from germline, CDR1 is SGHTA and CDR2 is FQGTGA. The CDR3 is CASSSLGRDSSSHEQYF. The CDR3, as DNA: TGTGCCAGCAGCTCCCTTGGTCGGGACAGTTCGTCCCACGAGCAGTACTTC. Supplemented by reference TRBV7-3 and TRBJ2-7, the full variable domain reads GAGVSQTPSNKVTEKGKYVELRCDPISGHTALYWYRQSLGQGPEFLIYFQGTGAADDSGLPNDRFFAVRPEGSVSTLKIQRTERGDSAVYLCASSSLGRDSSSHEQYFGPGTRLTVT.

This clone has only a few counts. The chain combines TRBV7-3 with TRBJ2-1; 9 bases are shared with TRBD2. The CDR3 sequence is 14 residues long. Germline V lookup: CDR1 SGHTA, CDR2 FQGTGA. The V segment lost 4 bases and the J segment 8 bases; nucleotides outside the gene matches: 6. The CDR3 loop is CASSSGLASDEQFF. The CDR3 nucleotides are TGTGCCAGCAGCTCGGGACTAGCATCCGATGAGCAGTTCTTC.

The J gene is TRBJ2-1, the V gene TRBV4-3, with a tentative D call TRBD2 (6 bases). V lost 0 bases to trimming and J lost 2 bases, with 14 bases between them. The germline gives CDR1 LGHNA, CDR2 YSLEER. The CDR3 totals 17 residues. This CDR3 is CASSQDPAGLTYNEQFF. CDR3 DNA sequence: TGCGCCAGCAGCCAAGACCCGGCGGGACTGACCTACAATGAGCAGTTCTTC.

The sample holds a few counts of this clone. The chain is built from TRBV9 and TRBJ1-2; D is undetermined. This CDR3 comprises 15 residues. Germline values: CDR1 SGDLS, CDR2 YYNGEE. The V end was cut by 0 bases, the J end by 4 bases, with 13 bases between. The CDR3 here is CASSVAQAPTYGYTF. Written as DNA, the CDR3 is TGTGCCAGCAGCGTAGCCCAGGCCCCAACCTATGGCTACACCTTC.

The chain couples TRBV9 to TRBJ2-5; D call uncertain. Germline V gene lookup returns CDR1 SGDLS and CDR2 YYNGEE. This CDR3 has 13 amino acids. Trimming stripped 0 bases from V and 2 bases from J, with 5 bases between. Written as DNA, the CDR3 is TGTGCCAGCAGCGTAGGCACTCAAGAGACCCAGTACTTC. As protein: CASSVGTQETQYF. Full variable domain (missing parts from reference TRBV9 and TRBJ2-5): DSGVTQTPKHLITATGQRVTLRCSPRSGDLSVYWYQQSLDQGLQFLIQYYNGEERAKGNILERFSAQQFPDLHSELNLSSLELGDSALYFCASSVGTQETQYFGPGTRLLVL.

The chain employs TRBV19 and TRBJ2-6; 9 positions agree with TRBD1. There are 18 residues in the CDR3. Germline V lookup: CDR1 LNHDA, CDR2 SQIVND (reference sequence). V lost 0 bases, J lost 4 bases, and 7 bases stayed unmatched. In DNA form, the CDR3 reads TGTGCCAGTAGTATAGAAGGGACAGGGATTCGGGGGGCCAACGTCCTGACTTTC. As protein: CASSIEGTGIRGANVLTF.

The V call is TRBV28, the J call TRBJ2-1; D perhaps matches TRBD2 (5 bases). Germline-derived CDR1 and CDR2 are MDHEN and SYDVKM. This CDR3 region has 12 residues. The V end lost 2 bases, the J end lost 9 bases, and 8 bases lay between the germline ends. CDR3 region: CASSLRGSEQFF. The CDR3, as DNA: TGTGCCAGCAGTTTACGGGGTAGTGAGCAGTTCTTC.

The V and J genes are TRBV11-2 and TRBJ2-4; no firm D call. Germline V CDR1 and CDR2: SGHAT, FQNNGV. The CDR3 spans 15 residues. Between the trimmed V and J ends, which lost 5 bases and 0 bases, there was a span of 11 bases. The CDR3 loop reads CASSRLDIAKNIQYF. CDR3 nucleotide sequence: TGTGCCAGCAGCCGTCTAGATATAGCCAAAAACATTCAGTACTTC.

This clone was recorded once. The rearrangement joins TRBV5-1 to TRBJ2-5; 13 bases line up with TRBD2. This CDR3 has 18 residues. Germline V gene data show CDR1 as SGHRS and CDR2 as YFSETQ. V was pared by 4 bases and J by 4 bases, with 13 bases of the junction left unmatched. CDR3 DNA: TGCGCCAGCAGCACCGGACTAGCGGGAGTGGGTACGGGAGAGACCCAGTACTTC. This gives the protein CASSTGLAGVGTGETQYF.